The 14 T cell receptor beta chains below all came from one sample that was sequenced in a study of T cells in Graves' hyperthyroidism and ophthalmopathy. The TCR beta CDR3 regions underwent amplification using RNA transcripts as the source. A set of HTBI primers served as the primers for a first-round RT-PCR of the TCR CDR3. TCRdb called the multiplex PCR reads again in MiXCR, with one record for every CDR3 protein. Of fewer than 300,000 distinct CDR3 sequences in the sample, around a quarter are singletons; the top ten hold about 25%. The sequenced sample was blood. Source of these receptors: a man aged 40-55 years with Graves' hyperthyroidism that later progressed to Graves' ophthalmopathy.

This chain uses TRBV6-2 or TRBV6-3 with TRBJ2-7, with D unresolved. V lost 6 bases and J lost 1, with 10 bases in between. Germline-derived CDR1 and CDR2 are MNHEY and SVGEGT. There are 13 residues in the CDR3. In nucleotides, the CDR3 is TGTGCCAGCAGATCCCCAGGATCCTACGAGCAGTACTTC. Amino acid sequence: CASRSPGSYEQYF.

The chain carries TRBV6-5 and TRBJ1-5; TRBD1 is a possible D gene (6 bases). Germline V gene sequence: CDR1 MNHEY, CDR2 SVGAGI. CDR3 length: 14 amino acids. V lost 3 bases and J 4 bases, leaving 10 bases between the germline ends. The CDR3 region is CASSYQGYNQPQHF. CDR3 coding DNA: TGTGCCAGCAGTTATCAGGGGTATAATCAGCCCCAGCATTTT.

This clonotype has a handful of counts. The CDR3 loop is CASSGGGHDEQYF. In nucleotides, the CDR3 is TGTGCCAGCAGTGGGGGGGGCCACGACGAGCAGTACTTC. The chain uses TRBV2 and TRBJ2-7, with a possible D match to TRBD2 (7 bases). Trimming shortened V by 4 bases and J by 5 bases, and 12 bases separated the two germline ends. This CDR3 contains 13 residues. CDR1 and CDR2 (germline): SNHLY, FYNNEI.

The V call is TRBV7-9, the J call TRBJ2-2; 7 bases line up with TRBD2. Trimming cost V 11 bases and J 4 bases; bases outside gene matches: 13. Per the germline V gene, CDR1 is SEHNR and CDR2 is FQNEAQ (reference sequence). The CDR3 totals 15 residues. The CDR3 nucleotides read TGTGCCCACCCCCCGGGACTAAGAGGCACCGGGGAGCTGTTTTTT. Protein: CAHPPGLRGTGELFF.

This clonotype has a count of ten or more. V and J are TRBV2 and TRBJ2-5, with a possible D match to TRBD2 (6 bases). The CDR3 covers 13 residues. V lost 4 bases and J 5 bases, leaving 11 bases between the germline ends. Germline CDR1 and CDR2: SNHLY and FYNNEI. The DNA of the CDR3 is TGTGCCAGCAGTGCTTGGAGGGGTGAGACCCAGTACTTC. Amino acid sequence: CASSAWRGETQYF.

The V gene is TRBV6-5, the J gene TRBJ1-5, with 7 bases fitting TRBD1. The V segment lost 4 bases and the J segment 6 bases; nucleotides outside the gene matches: 6. CDR1 and CDR2 (germline): MNHEY, SVGAGI. The CDR3 has 14 amino acids. CDR3 in amino acids: CASSSDRAPQPQHF. The CDR3 DNA reads TGTGCCAGCAGTTCTGACAGGGCTCCTCAGCCCCAGCATTTT.

Only a few counts were recorded for this clonotype. The chain couples TRBV27 to TRBJ2-7; 9 positions match TRBD1. The CDR3 has 13 residues. Germline assignment: CDR1 MNHEY and CDR2 SMNVEV (reference sequence). After removal of 8 bases from V and 2 bases from J, the junction contained 4 bases not matched to a gene. CDR3 nucleotide sequence: TGTGCCAGCTCTTGGGACAGGGCCTACGAGCAGTACTTC. Residues: CASSWDRAYEQYF.

This sequence joins TRBV15 and TRBJ2-3; D might be TRBD2 (6 bases). The V gene lost 2 bases and the J gene lost 2 bases, with 11 bases spanning the gap. Looked up from germline, CDR1 is LNHNV and CDR2 is YYDKDF (reference sequence). There are 15 residues in the CDR3. DNA for the CDR3: TGTGCCACCAGCAGAAAGGAGGGCGACACAGATACGCAGTATTTT. This encodes CATSRKEGDTDTQYF.

This clonotype has ten or more counts. The chain is built from TRBV14 and TRBJ1-6; D unresolved. This CDR3 contains 12 residues. Per germline, CDR1 SGHDN and CDR2 FVKESK. V lost 5 bases and J 4 bases, leaving 3 bases between the germline ends. CDR3 coding DNA: TGTGCCAGCAGCTATTATAATTCACCCCTCCACTTT. Translating it yields CASSYYNSPLHF.

This clonotype occurred many times. The chain couples TRBV11-1 to TRBJ2-5; D perhaps matches TRBD2 (5 bases). The CDR3 spans 16 residues. Between the trimmed V and J ends, which lost 5 bases and 5 bases, there was a span of 21 bases. Per the germline V gene, CDR1 is SGHAT and CDR2 is FQDESV (reference sequence). In DNA, the CDR3 is TGTGCCAGCAGCCAAGCTTATTCACAGCGGATCGAGACCCAGTACTTC. This codes for CASSQAYSQRIETQYF.

This clonotype was counted only a few times. The chain carries TRBV10-3 and TRBJ2-7; 11 bases are shared with TRBD2. The CDR3 contains 16 residues. After removal of 0 bases from V and 1 base from J, the junction contained 2 bases not matched to a gene. The germline gives CDR1 ENHRY, CDR2 SYGVKD. The CDR3 nucleotides read TGTGCCATCAGTGAGTCGGCTAGCGGGAGGTCCTACGAGCAGTACTTC. Protein sequence: CAISESASGRSYEQYF.

This chain links TRBV11-1 with TRBJ1-1, with 7 bases that match TRBD1. CDR3 size: 16 residues. V gave up 5 bases and J gave up 1 base; unmatched junction bases: 10. The germline gives CDR1 SGHAT, CDR2 FQDESV (reference sequence). CDR3 nucleotide sequence: TGTGCCAGCAGCCCCGGCCCAGACAGGGCGAACACTGAAGCTTTCTTT. Its protein product is CASSPGPDRANTEAFF. The entire variable domain, with the rest obtained from reference TRBV11-1 and TRBJ1-1, is as follows: EAEVAQSPRYKITEKSQAVAFWCDPISGHATLYWYRQILGQGPELLVQFQDESVVDDSQLPKDRFSAERLKGVDSTLKIQPAELGDSAMYLCASSPGPDRANTEAFFGQGTRLTVV.

This clonotype was recorded many times. The V and J genes are TRBV15 and TRBJ1-1; D unclear. The CDR3 runs to 17 residues. Looked up from germline, CDR1 is LNHNV and CDR2 is YYDKDF (reference sequence). V was cut by 0 bases and J by 0 bases, with 14 bases left in between. The CDR3 DNA follows: TGTGCCACCAGCAGAGAGGCGACCCGGGTTGTGAACACTGAAGCTTTCTTT. This encodes CATSREATRVVNTEAFF. Supplemented by reference TRBV15 and TRBJ1-1, the full variable domain reads DAMVIQNPRYQVTQFGKPVTLSCSQTLNHNVMYWYQQKSSQAPKLLFHYYDKDFNNEADTPDNFQSRRPNTSFCFLDIRSPGLGDTAMYLCATSREATRVVNTEAFFGQGTRLTVV.

V and J are TRBV20-1 and TRBJ2-7; 14 bases line up with TRBD2. The CDR3 covers 17 residues. Looked up from germline, CDR1 is DFQATT and CDR2 is SNEGSKA (reference sequence). The J segment lost 3 bases and the V segment lost 6 bases, leaving 13 bases of the junction unmatched. The CDR3 region has the DNA TGCAGTGCAGCAGCGGGACTAGCGGGAGTAGTAGGCTACGAGCAGTACTTC. This gives the protein CSAAAGLAGVVGYEQYF.